This TCR beta chain was sequenced during a study of T and B cells in COVID-19 patients. Study summary: Recovered patients mostly had mild to moderate COVID-19 managed as outpatients.

Each TRB amplification used roughly 230-550 ng of genomic DNA from blood. TRB rearrangements were amplified by multiplex PCR with BIOMED2 TRB-A/B primers. TCRdb processed the multiplex PCR reads anew with MiXCR; each CDR3 protein has one entry. The sample lists about 3,300 distinct CDR3 sequences; 28% were seen once. Sample share makes this clonotype medium-sized. This clonotype originated in a human donor with active COVID-19. The donor label of this sample is uncertain. The sequencing input was blood.

For the CDR3, the DNA is TGTGCCAGCTCACCAGGTACCAGCACCGGGGAGCTGTTTTTT. It encodes CASSPGTSTGELFF. The rearrangement links TRBV18 to TRBJ2-2; D not certain. The germline V gene encodes CDR1 KGHSH and CDR2 LQKENI. Trimming took off 2 bases at V and 4 bases at J, with 8 bases between the two ends. CDR3 length: 14 amino acids.